Reported below is one TCR beta chain. Its antigen is currently unknown. Treatment given: 19 received Ad26.COV2.S at low or high dose, single or two shots; several received placebo; per-sample allocation not given. Sample collection was performed on day 63 after the first vaccine or placebo injection. At a Boston site, the person donating was an adult of 18-55 years. Profiled with immunoSEQ multiplex PCR; TCRdb holds only in-frame clones, not every one. The sample holds some 520,000 clones, roughly nine tenths seen once. This sample was taken from a study of Ad26.COV2.S vaccination and SARS-CoV-2 variants. Overall study: Into the muscle, Ad26.COV2.S was dosed once or twice, 56 days apart.

General study points: Substantial breadth was reported for post-vaccination spike-specific CD8+ and CD4+ T cells. Placebo and vaccine recipients had non-spike TCR breadth that was similar.

The sample was peripheral blood, taken in a trial of Ad26.COV2.S vaccine versus placebo. The sequence was collected from a person between 18 and 59 years old who received the Ad26.COV2.S COVID-19 vaccine or a placebo.

The CDR3 is CASSYTLGQLRETQYF. The CDR3 DNA sequence: TGTGCCAGCAGTTACACCCTCGGACAGCTAAGGGAGACCCAGTACTTC. The V gene is TRBV6-5, the J gene TRBJ2-5; possible D gene TRBD1, 6 bases. This CDR3 is 16 amino acids long. V dropped 2 bases and J dropped 5 bases, with 18 bases sitting between them. CDR1 is MNHEY, CDR2 SVGAGI, per germline.